This T cell receptor beta chain derives from a study of long-term antiretroviral therapy in people with HIV (dated by TCRdb to between 2022 and 2023). Regarding the complete study: Collection of the earliest samples took place about a decade ahead of the 2015 WHO recommendation for immediate ART, at a time when ART was typically delayed until CD4 counts fell. A retrospective serial study tested whether ART initiation and durable HIV suppression were associated with changes in peripheral blood TRB repertoire composition and diversity. A total of 192 cryopreserved PBMC samples came from 25 to 35 adults with confirmed HIV infection and were collected serially over a mean of around 6 years (range 1-12). Among the roughly 30 participants with HIV, about a dozen were female. No cross-contamination during QIAcube processing was seen in test extractions of a monoclonal T-cell line run alongside 33 polyclonal samples.

Sequencing of the TRB variable region was done with the immunoSEQ hsTCRB v3.0 assay at survey level resolution. A depth of about 35,000-50,000 T-cell genomes per sample was targeted for TRB sequencing. Pooled TRB libraries were sequenced on an Illumina MiSeq with a v3 150-cycle kit. In the original analysis: Repertoire analysis ran in R within a reproducible Nextflow workflow covering QC, data transformation and analysis. LymphoSeq2, an R package for exploring AIRR-Seq data, was used to implement custom analyses. After excluding a few samples that yielded fewer than 5000 total TRB sequences, some 190 HIV repertoires remained for analysis. Among the roughly 190 retained HIV repertoires, more than 55 were collected before ART initiation and 120 to 140 after ART initiation. Repertoires were downsampled to 5000 TRB nucleotide sequences, and summary statistics were averaged over 100 downsampling iterations. TRB sequences were retained for analysis only if CDR3 regions of at least seven amino acids were present. A Shannon entropy-derived clonality score and the Gini coefficient were used to measure diversity. Repertoire networks linked the top 5000 CDR3 amino acid sequences whenever two sequences differed by an edit distance of one. Antigen specificity groups and MHC restriction were predicted for TRB CDR3 amino acid sequences with GLIPH2. To flag known associations with CMV, EBV, HIV or tissue antigens, CDR3 amino acid sequences were compared against VDJdb and McPAS-TCR. Pre-ART, post-ART and control groups were compared with Wilcoxon signed-rank tests and Holm-Bonferroni correction. TCRdb retrieved this table from immuneACCESS and kept in-frame rearrangements only. Not all clones are present; in checked studies, unresolved V genes account for under half, and no reason is known for the remainder. The V and J calls and the clone size are those of that table, but D and trimming were determined from the DNA. The table for this sample lists about 21,000 clones; about 82% of them were counted only once. Roughly 4.5% of the sample is taken by the ten largest.

Inclusion was restricted to participants for whom at least one PBMC sample before ART initiation and at least two post-ART samples were available. Every participant with HIV received treatment in the United States of America. Before DNA extraction, cryopreserved samples of about 0.9-10 million PBMC were thawed and then washed. At the time of the earliest PBMC sample, participants with HIV were aged between roughly 23 and 60 years. PBMC samples were contributed by each participant from 1-4 timepoints before ART initiation and 2-8 timepoints after ART initiation, with a median of 7 samples. For every participant, serial HIV viral load, CD4+ T-cell count, ART history and demographic data were obtained. Genomic DNA was extracted from unsorted PBMC with a Qiagen kit on a QIAcube, with processing performed in batches of 12 samples. Results and caveats for the whole study, not just this receptor: A significant increase in TRB diversity was found to be associated with ART initiation, although TRB diversity was observed to remain significantly below that of transplant donor controls even after long-term ART. CDR3 length ranges in HIV repertoires were narrower than in controls, and network structure suggested an antigen-experienced repertoire with only a slight naive shift after ART. Because PBMC availability was limited, only the TCR beta chain was sequenced, with no alpha chain pairing. The samples span the years 2004 to 2017, and the ART regimens used may be less effective than current regimens. Expanded TRB clones identified before ART initiation dominated the repertoire across all time points, though the dominance fluctuated and decreased in many PLHIV after ART. Because cell numbers in pre-ART samples were limited, unsorted PBMC were profiled instead of sorted CD4+ and CD8+ T cells. Inferences about post-ART repertoire changes were limited because no data were available on ART adherence, viral resistance or therapy changes.

At the junction V is shortened by 6 bases and J by 4 bases, with 10 bases in between. CDR3 length: 12 amino acids, cysteine to phenylalanine. CDR3 DNA is the only sequence kept; it has 36 bases, read in frame from the first base. CDR1 LNHDA and CDR2 SQIVND were looked up in the germline V gene (reference sequence). A few counts support this clone. Its antigen is still unknown. Per-nucleotide qualities are absent, and no much larger clonotype sits a single base away. The TCR sequence derives from a man aged 60 to 75 with HIV. The rearrangement combines TRBV19 with TRBJ2-7, with TRBD2 as a weak D call on 6 bases. Sequenced here: unsorted PBMCs, sampled 1.3 years after starting antiretroviral therapy. The CDR3 has the sequence CASRAAGYEQYF. In nucleotides, the sequence is TGTGCCAGTAGAGCGGCGGGATACGAGCAGTACTTC.